This T cell receptor beta chain comes out of a study of radiation and T cells in renal cell carcinoma. Turning to the study itself: Nephrectomy followed 15 Gy stereotactic body radiation by 4 weeks.

As regards this clone: Antigen: not known.

The CDR3 is 16 residues long. Trimming removed 0 bases from V and 0 bases from J, with 12 bases in between. Germline assignment: CDR1 SGHNT and CDR2 YYREEE (reference sequence). Time point described: baseline pretreatment blood. The treatment: 15 Gy SBRT to primary tumor, nephrectomy 4 weeks later. Radiation-treated patients gave blood at baseline, week 2 and week 4. Findings and caveats of the study: No pretreatment tumor biopsies were available for baseline clonotypes. In blood, top tumor clones expanded by 2 weeks, shrinking by 4.

Clones were sequenced by immunoSEQ multiplex PCR, and TCRdb holds only the in-frame ones, with some missing. The sample includes 130,000 or so clones, roughly 85% seen only once; the top ten take around 25%. The chain carries TRBV5-4 and TRBJ2-5, with D possibly called TRBD1 or TRBD2 (6 bases each). This sequence originates from a woman in her forties or fifties with renal cell carcinoma. This specimen consisted of blood, obtained from a patient whose treatment included radiotherapy and nephrectomy. CDR3 DNA sequence: TGTGCCAGCAGCTTGGTTACGGGGGCTAACCAAGAGACCCAGTACTTC. It specifies CASSLVTGANQETQYF.